A single sample gave rise to the 18 T cell receptor beta chains below, sequenced in a study of blood T cell repertoires in COVID-19 (dated by TCRdb to the early 2020s). The library came from the immunoSEQ multiplex PCR assay. In TCRdb, the immuneACCESS table is reduced to in-frame sequences with V and J assigned. These tables do not hold every clone; where another copy was compared, an unresolved V gene accounts for under half, and the others remain unexplained. The sample contains 150,000 to 200,000 clones, about 88% of them found a single time. The ten largest clones represent 20% to 25% of the sample. Material: PBMCs or T cells enriched from blood (not recorded which). These receptors were collected from a middle-aged woman in a cohort exposed to, infected with or recovered from COVID-19 (not recorded which).

This sequence joins TRBV11-3 and TRBJ1-2; the D is unclear. The germline CDR1 and CDR2 sequences are SGHNT and YENEEA. The CDR3 totals 12 residues. V lost 5 bases and J 5 bases, leaving 9 bases between the germline ends. The DNA of the CDR3 is TGTGCCAGCAGCCCCCGAGGATATGGCTACACCTTC. It translates to CASSPRGYGYTF.

This clone occurred once. V usage is TRBV4-1 and J usage is TRBJ1-1, with D unclear. Trimming took off 3 bases at V and 6 bases at J, with 17 bases between the two ends. Per the germline V gene, CDR1 is MGHRA and CDR2 is YSYEKL. The CDR3 has 15 amino acids. For the CDR3, the DNA is TGCGCCAGCAGCCAGAGGGCCAGTAAGAGCCCTGAAGCTTTCTTT. This encodes CASSQRASKSPEAFF.

The CDR3 loop is CASSQVDGSGANVLTF. CDR3 DNA: TGCGCCAGCAGCCAAGTTGATGGCTCCGGGGCCAACGTCCTGACTTTC. The chain recombines TRBV4-3 with TRBJ2-6; D is unresolved. The V gene's germline CDR1 is LGHNA and CDR2 YSLEER. The CDR3 is 16 residues long. The V end lost 1 base, the J end lost 4 bases, and 11 bases lay between the germline ends.

The chain joins TRBV5-1 to TRBJ1-3, with TRBD1 identical over 7 bases. CDR1 SGHRS and CDR2 YFSETQ come from the germline V gene. V was pared by 4 bases and J by 0 bases, with 7 bases of the junction left unmatched. The CDR3 runs 16 residues. DNA of the CDR3: TGCGCCAGCAGCCGGGACAGACAAAGCTCTGGAAACACCATATATTTT. As protein: CASSRDRQSSGNTIYF.

The chain uses TRBV15 and TRBJ2-4; D not certain. Per the germline V gene, CDR1 is LNHNV and CDR2 is YYDKDF (reference sequence). The CDR3 totals 17 residues. Trimming removed 0 bases at V and 0 bases at J, with 12 bases between. CDR3 in amino acids: CATSRDQSSLAKNIQYF. In nucleotides, the CDR3 is TGTGCCACCAGCAGAGATCAGTCCAGTCTAGCCAAAAACATTCAGTACTTC. Based on the CDR3 plus reference TRBV15 and TRBJ2-4, the full variable domain is DAMVIQNPRYQVTQFGKPVTLSCSQTLNHNVMYWYQQKSSQAPKLLFHYYDKDFNNEADTPDNFQSRRPNTSFCFLDIRSPGLGDTAMYLCATSRDQSSLAKNIQYFGAGTRLSVL.

The count of this clone is one. CDR3 protein: CASRWTSGQVETQYF. The CDR3 DNA follows: TGCGCCAGCCGGTGGACTAGCGGGCAGGTAGAGACCCAGTACTTC. This chain uses TRBV5-1 with TRBJ2-5; 11 bases map to TRBD2. V shed 7 bases and J 4 bases; nucleotides not matched to a gene: 9. From germline, CDR1 is SGHRS and CDR2 YFSETQ. The CDR3 is 15 amino acids.

V gene TRBV19 combines with J gene TRBJ2-3, with 10 bases fitting TRBD2. This CDR3 contains 17 residues. After removal of 7 bases from V and 0 bases from J, the junction contained 10 bases not matched to a gene. In germline, CDR1 is LNHDA, CDR2 SQIVND (reference sequence). CDR3 in amino acids: CASTRTSGTSSTDTQYF. In DNA form, the CDR3 reads TGTGCCAGTACTAGGACTAGCGGCACCTCTAGCACAGATACGCAGTATTTT.

The V call is TRBV10-3, the J call TRBJ1-6; D gene ambiguous. This CDR3 contains 15 residues. CDR1 is ENHRY and CDR2 is SYGVKD in the germline V gene. Trimming stripped 3 bases from V and 6 bases from J, with 12 bases between. CDR3 sequence reads: CAISDRHLANSPLHF. The CDR3 region has the DNA TGTGCCATCAGTGATAGACACCTTGCTAATTCACCCCTCCACTTT.

This chain connects TRBV7-9 to TRBJ2-1; TRBD2 agrees at 9 bases. V was pared by 3 bases and J by 5 bases, with 8 bases of the junction left unmatched. Germline V gives CDR1 SEHNR, CDR2 FQNEAQ (reference sequence). The CDR3 length is 16 residues. The CDR3, as DNA: TGTGCCAGCAGCTTCATCGGACTAGCGATGAACAATGAGCAGTTCTTC. Its translation is CASSFIGLAMNNEQFF.

The chain is built from TRBV5-1 and TRBJ2-7; 7 bases are a match to TRBD2. The CDR3 length is 14 residues. Germline assignment: CDR1 SGHRS and CDR2 YFSETQ. V gave up 5 bases and J gave up 3 bases; unmatched junction bases: 8. CDR3 in amino acids: CASRPSGRDYEQYF. Here the CDR3 DNA reads TGCGCCAGCAGACCCTCAGGGAGGGACTACGAGCAGTACTTC.

This clone came up once. V and J are TRBV19 and TRBJ1-5; no clear D gene. Trimming took off 8 bases at V and 2 bases at J, with 7 bases between the two ends. Germline V gene data show CDR1 as LNHDA and CDR2 as SQIVND (reference sequence). The CDR3 covers 12 residues. The CDR3 DNA follows: TGTGCCAGTGGGGAGGGCAATCAGCCCCAGCATTTT. Protein product: CASGEGNQPQHF.

This clone was detected only once. The CDR3 protein is CSAGPEYGYTF. DNA for the CDR3: TGCAGCGCTGGGCCGGAATATGGCTACACCTTC. The V gene is TRBV29-1, the J gene TRBJ1-2; D is unclear. V lost 7 bases to trimming and J lost 5 bases, with 11 bases between them. Germline CDR1 is SQVTM and CDR2 is ANQGSEA. The CDR3 contains 11 residues.

The chain uses TRBV4-3 and TRBJ2-2; possibly TRBD2 for D (6 bases). CDR3 size: 16 residues. Germline V gene sequence: CDR1 LGHNA, CDR2 YSLEER. Trimming pared 4 bases from V and 6 bases from J, leaving 18 bases between. Here the CDR3 DNA reads TGCGCCAGCAGCCTGAGCCCCGGGAGCGGATCCGGGGAGCTGTTTTTT. Residues: CASSLSPGSGSGELFF.

The rearrangement uses TRBV3-1 (or the pseudogene TRBV3-2) and TRBJ1-5; D is uncertain. The CDR3 is 12 residues long. Germline V gene data show CDR1 as LGHDT and CDR2 as YNNKEL (reference sequence). V was clipped by 3 bases and J by 2 bases, with 2 bases between them. The CDR3 is CASSHGNQPQHF. In DNA, the CDR3 is TGTGCCAGCAGCCACGGCAATCAGCCCCAGCATTTT.

The chain couples TRBV28 to TRBJ1-5, with 11 bases lining up with TRBD1. CDR1 is MDHEN, CDR2 SYDVKM, per germline. V was clipped by 2 bases and J by 6 bases; unmatched bases: 3. The CDR3 spans 15 residues. The chain's CDR3 is CASSLGTGGFQPQHF. CDR3 nucleotide sequence: TGTGCCAGCAGTTTAGGGACAGGGGGTTTTCAGCCCCAGCATTTT.

This sequence joins TRBV6-1 and TRBJ2-2, with 11 bases matching TRBD1. The V gene end was trimmed by 0 bases and the J gene end by 7 bases; junction bases not matched to a gene: 4. There are 16 residues in the CDR3. Germline CDR1 reads MNHNS; CDR2 reads SASEGT. The CDR3 bases are TGTGCCAGCAGTGAAGCGGAGGGACAGGGGGGCGGGGAGCTGTTTTTT. Its translation: CASSEAEGQGGGELFF.

The V call is TRBV7-2, the J call TRBJ2-1; 14 bases agree with TRBD2. This CDR3 is 17 amino acids long. Germline V gene sequence: CDR1 SGHTA, CDR2 FQGNSA. Unmatched junction bases numbered 7, after V lost 5 bases and J lost 4 bases. Here the CDR3 DNA reads TGTGCCAGCAGCCCCGGGACTAGCGGGAGACCATACAATGAGCAGTTCTTC. It yields the protein CASSPGTSGRPYNEQFF.

The chain has TRBV29-1 and TRBJ1-3, with TRBD1 matching over 7 bases. With 4 bases clipped from V and 0 bases from J, the junction kept 3 bases outside the gene matches. From germline, CDR1 is SQVTM and CDR2 ANQGSEA. The CDR3 consists of 14 residues. The CDR3 nucleotides are TGCAGCGTTGGGACAGGTATCTCTGGAAACACCATATATTTT. Protein: CSVGTGISGNTIYF.